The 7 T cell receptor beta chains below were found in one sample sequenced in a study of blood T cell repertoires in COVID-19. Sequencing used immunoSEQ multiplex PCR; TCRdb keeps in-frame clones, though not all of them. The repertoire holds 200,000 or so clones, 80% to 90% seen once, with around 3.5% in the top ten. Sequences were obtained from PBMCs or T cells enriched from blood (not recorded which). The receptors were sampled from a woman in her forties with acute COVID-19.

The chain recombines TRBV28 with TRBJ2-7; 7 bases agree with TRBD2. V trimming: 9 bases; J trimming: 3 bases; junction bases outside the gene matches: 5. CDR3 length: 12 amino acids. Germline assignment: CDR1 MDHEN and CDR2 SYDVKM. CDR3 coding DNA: TGTGCCAGTGGGGGAGGGAACTACGAGCAGTACTTC. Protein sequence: CASGGGNYEQYF.

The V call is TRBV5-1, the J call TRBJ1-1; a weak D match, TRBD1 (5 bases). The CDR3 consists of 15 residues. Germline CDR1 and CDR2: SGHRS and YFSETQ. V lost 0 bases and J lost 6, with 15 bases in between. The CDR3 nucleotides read TGCGCCAGCAGCTTGGATGAGGGGCGCGGGGCTGAAGCTTTCTTT. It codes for CASSLDEGRGAEAFF.

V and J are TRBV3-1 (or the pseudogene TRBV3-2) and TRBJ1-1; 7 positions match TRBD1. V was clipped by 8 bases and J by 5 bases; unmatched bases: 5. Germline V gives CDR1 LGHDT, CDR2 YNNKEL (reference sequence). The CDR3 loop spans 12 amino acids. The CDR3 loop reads CASEGAGTEAFF. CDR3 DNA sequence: TGTGCCAGCGAGGGGGCTGGTACTGAAGCTTTCTTT.

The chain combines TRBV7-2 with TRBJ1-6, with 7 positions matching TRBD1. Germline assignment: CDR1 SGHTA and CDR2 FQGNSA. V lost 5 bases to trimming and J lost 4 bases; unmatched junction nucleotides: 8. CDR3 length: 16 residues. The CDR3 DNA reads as TGTGCCAGCAGCCTTAGACAGGGCTCTTATAATTCACCCCTCCACTTT. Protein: CASSLRQGSYNSPLHF.

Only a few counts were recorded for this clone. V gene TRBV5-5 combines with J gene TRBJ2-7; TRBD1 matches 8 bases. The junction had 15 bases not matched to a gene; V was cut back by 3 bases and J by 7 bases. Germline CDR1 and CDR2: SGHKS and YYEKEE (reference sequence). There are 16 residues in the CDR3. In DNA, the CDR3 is TGTGCCAGCAGCTACTCCGGGACAGGCGATTACGAAGAGCAGTACTTC. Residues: CASSYSGTGDYEEQYF.

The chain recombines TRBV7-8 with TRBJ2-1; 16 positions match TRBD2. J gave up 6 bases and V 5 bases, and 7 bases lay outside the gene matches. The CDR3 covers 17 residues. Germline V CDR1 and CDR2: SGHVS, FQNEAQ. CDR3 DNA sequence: TGTGCCAGCAGCCAGGGACTAGCGGGGGGGCTTATCAATGAGCAGTTCTTC. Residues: CASSQGLAGGLINEQFF. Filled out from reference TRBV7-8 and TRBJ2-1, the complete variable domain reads GAGVSQSPRYKVAKRGQDVALRCDPISGHVSLFWYQQALGQGPEFLTYFQNEAQLDKSGLPSDRFFAERPEGSVSTLKIQRTQQEDSAVYLCASSQGLAGGLINEQFFGPGTRLTVL.

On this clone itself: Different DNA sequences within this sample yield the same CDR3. The CDR3 is CASSDSSSYNEQFF. In DNA, the CDR3 is TGTGCCAGCAGCGATTCTAGCTCCTACAATGAGCAGTTCTTC. V usage is TRBV9 and J usage is TRBJ2-1; D gene unclear. In germline, CDR1 is SGDLS, CDR2 YYNGEE. V was trimmed by 3 bases and J by 0 bases, leaving 7 bases between them. The CDR3 has 14 amino acids.